This record looks at one T cell receptor (beta chain) sequence and its context. The antigen remains undetermined. The data were obtained in a study of T-cell reconstitution after alpha-beta-depleted transplantation in children. Study-wide results and limits: Day-60 TCRbeta diversity that was high in some patients was derived from surviving recipient T cells and thymic progenitors. Newly made T cells mostly supplied T-cell counts and diversity one year after transplant. Expanded graft clones numbering several hundred reportedly gave rise to alpha-beta T cells about two months after transplant.

This CDR3 spans 16 amino acids. The J segment lost 4 bases and the V segment lost 6 bases, leaving 13 bases of the junction unmatched. Unique molecular identifiers were used to barcode this TCRbeta library. MiXCR, applied by TCRdb to the PCR reads, yields one record per CDR3 protein. The repertoire includes approximately 300,000 distinct CDR3 sequences, around 10% of them detected once, and 7.5% sits in the top ten. V and J are TRBV12-3 or TRBV12-4 and TRBJ2-5; 8 bases align to TRBD1. This clonotype was sampled from a boy in the first two years of life with acute myeloid leukemia, due to receive a stem cell transplant. Sequences were derived from PBMCs, sampled before TCRalphabeta/CD19-depleted stem cell transplant. The CDR3 DNA sequence: TGTGCCAGCAGCCGACGGACAGGGCACATGAGAGAGACCCAGTACTTC. As protein: CASSRRTGHMRETQYF.